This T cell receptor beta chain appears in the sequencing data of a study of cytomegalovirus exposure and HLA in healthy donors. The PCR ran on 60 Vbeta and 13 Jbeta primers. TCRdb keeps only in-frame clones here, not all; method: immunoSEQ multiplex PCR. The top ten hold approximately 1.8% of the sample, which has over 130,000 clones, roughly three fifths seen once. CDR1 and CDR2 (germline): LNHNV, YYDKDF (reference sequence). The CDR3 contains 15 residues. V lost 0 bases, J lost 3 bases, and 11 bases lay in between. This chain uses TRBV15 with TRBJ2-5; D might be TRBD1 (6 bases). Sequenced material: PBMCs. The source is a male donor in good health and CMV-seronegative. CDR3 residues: CATSRDGGREETQYF. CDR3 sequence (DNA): TGTGCCACCAGCAGAGATGGGGGCAGGGAAGAGACCCAGTACTTC.